Below, one TCR beta chain is given with its context. Its antigen is currently unknown. These data belong to a study of T cells in Graves' hyperthyroidism and ophthalmopathy. The CDR3 length is 14 residues. V was cut by 8 bases and J by 0 bases, with 11 bases left in between. CDR1 is MNHEY, CDR2 SMNVEV, per germline (reference sequence). The study excluded patients with uncontrolled infection, other autoimmune disease, pregnancy or lactation. Whole-study findings and limits: Blood samples included most of the expanded thyroid clonotypes exceeding 0.001.

What was amplified from RNA transcripts were TCR beta CDR3 regions. HTBI primers were the set used in a first-round RT-PCR of the TCR CDR3. Each CDR3 protein is one row after TCRdb ran MiXCR on the multiplex PCR reads. The sample gives 600,000 to 650,000 distinct CDR3 sequences, under 20% of which show up once; 3% to 4% is in the top ten. The V call is TRBV27, the J call TRBJ2-4; D is unresolved. This receptor was identified in a woman aged 25 to 39 with Graves' hyperthyroidism. Sequences were obtained from blood. CDR3 residues: CASGLTGAKNIQYF. Written as DNA, the CDR3 is TGTGCCAGCGGATTGACGGGAGCCAAAAACATTCAGTACTTC.